Below, 25 T cell receptor beta chains from the same sample are listed, as sequenced in a study of blood T cells in healthy people across ages. Alongside a J-beta primer mix, a sample-barcoded 5' primer served in a second PCR lasting roughly 6 to 12 cycles. TCRdb reprocessed the 5' RACE reads with MiXCR, giving one entry per CDR3 protein. Found here are hundreds of thousands of distinct CDR3 sequences, more than 20% of them singletons; the top ten hold 3% to 4.5%. Sample: blood. The source of these receptors is a man aged 70-80 years in good health.

This clonotype was seen a few times. This rearrangement joins TRBV5-1 to TRBJ2-7; 8 bases map to TRBD1. CDR3 length equals 15 residues. Germline V gene lookup returns CDR1 SGHRS and CDR2 YFSETQ. V shed 2 bases and J 5 bases; nucleotides not matched to a gene: 9. The CDR3 DNA reads TGCGCCAGCAGCTTTTCGGACAGGGAGGTCGACGAGCAGTACTTC. It yields the protein CASSFSDREVDEQYF.

CDR3 coding DNA: TGTGCCACCGGGGGGCTTGTGGACAATGAGCAGTTCTTC. This translates into CATGGLVDNEQFF. J is TRBJ2-1 and V is TRBV15; D may match TRBD1 or TRBD2 (6 bases each). This CDR3 contains 13 residues. V lost 8 bases and J lost 5, with 13 bases in between. Germline CDR1 is LNHNV and CDR2 is YYDKDF (reference sequence).

V is TRBV29-1 and J is TRBJ2-3; 7 bases line up with TRBD2. CDR1 is SQVTM, CDR2 ANQGSEA, per germline. There are 13 residues in the CDR3. The trim removed 6 bases at V and 2 bases at J, leaving 5 bases unmatched. The CDR3 coding sequence is TGCAGCGTCCTAGCGGCCAACACAGATACGCAGTATTTT. Its translation is CSVLAANTDTQYF.

This chain connects TRBV7-9 to TRBJ2-1; the match to TRBD2 covers 8 bases. The CDR3 totals 16 residues. Trimming took 2 bases from V and 3 from J; bases not matched to a gene: 6. In germline, CDR1 is SEHNR, CDR2 FQNEAQ (reference sequence). The CDR3 DNA sequence: TGTGCCAGCAGCTTACGGTCTAGCGGGCTCTACAATGAGCAGTTCTTC. It encodes CASSLRSSGLYNEQFF. The whole variable domain, remainder taken from reference TRBV7-9 and TRBJ2-1, is DTGVSQNPRHKITKRGQNVTFRCDPISEHNRLYWYRQTLGQGPEFLTYFQNEAQLEKSRLLSDRFSAERPKGSFSTLEIQRTEQGDSAMYLCASSLRSSGLYNEQFFGPGTRLTVL.

This clonotype was counted many times. The genes are TRBV28 and TRBJ2-7; 8 nucleotides match TRBD1. In germline, CDR1 is MDHEN, CDR2 SYDVKM. The CDR3 has 14 residues. V shed 4 bases, J shed 0 bases, and the junction held 2 bases outside the gene matches. Here the CDR3 DNA reads TGTGCCAGCAGTTCAGGGGGCGGCTCCTACGAGCAGTACTTC. It encodes CASSSGGGSYEQYF. Complete variable domain (other parts from reference TRBV28 and TRBJ2-7): DVKVTQSSRYLVKRTGEKVFLECVQDMDHENMFWYRQDPGLGLRLIYFSYDVKMKEKGDIPEGYSVSREKKERFSLILESASTNQTSMYLCASSSGGGSYEQYFGPGTRLTVT.

This clonotype was seen a handful of times. This chain connects TRBV18 to TRBJ1-6; D call uncertain. This CDR3 has 10 amino acids. Germline V gene lookup returns CDR1 KGHSH and CDR2 LQKENI. The germline V and J ends were trimmed by 4 bases and 13 bases, with 5 bases remaining between them. CDR3 in amino acids: CASSLLPLHF. In nucleotides, the CDR3 is TGTGCCAGCTCACTTCTTCCCCTCCACTTT.

CDR3 DNA: TGCGCCAGCAGCTTGGAACGGGAGGACATTCAGTACTTC. Translation gives CASSLEREDIQYF. This chain connects TRBV5-1 to TRBJ2-4; 7 nucleotides align to TRBD2. The CDR3 length is 13 residues. With 0 bases clipped from V and 8 bases from J, the junction kept 2 bases outside the gene matches. Germline lookup yields CDR1 SGHRS and CDR2 YFSETQ.

This clonotype was counted between two and nine times. The chain joins TRBV5-5 to TRBJ2-3, with D perhaps matching TRBD1 (5 bases). The germline V gene has CDR1 SGHKS and CDR2 YYEKEE (reference sequence). V lost 1 base and J 1 base, leaving 10 bases between the germline ends. CDR3 length: 15 amino acids. The CDR3, as DNA: TGTGCCAGCAGCTTGCTCGGACATCGCACAGATACGCAGTATTTT. Translation: CASSLLGHRTDTQYF.

This chain uses TRBV2 with TRBJ1-5; 8 nucleotides agree with TRBD1. Germline V lookup: CDR1 SNHLY, CDR2 FYNNEI. Unmatched junction bases numbered 7, after V lost 7 bases and J lost 2 bases. The CDR3 spans 15 residues. In nucleotides, the CDR3 is TGTGCCAGCACCCTAGGACAGGGTGGCAATCAGCCCCAGCATTTT. This encodes CASTLGQGGNQPQHF.

This clonotype appeared a few times. The rearrangement joins TRBV5-1 to TRBJ1-5; 8 nucleotides line up with TRBD1. The CDR3 is made up of 14 amino acids. With V trimmed by 4 bases and J by 4 bases, 4 bases remained unmatched. CDR1 is SGHRS and CDR2 is YFSETQ in the germline V gene. CDR3 DNA: TGCGCCAGCAGCCTGGGACAGGAAAATCAGCCCCAGCATTTT. Its protein is CASSLGQENQPQHF.

There are a few counts of this clonotype. The V call is TRBV28, the J call TRBJ1-5; maybe TRBD1 (5 bases). Germline V gene sequence: CDR1 MDHEN, CDR2 SYDVKM. The CDR3 is 14 amino acids. The ends were cut back, 6 bases at V and 5 bases at J, with 14 bases in the middle. The CDR3 sequence is CASSPPDSHQPQHF. The DNA for the CDR3 is TGTGCCAGCAGCCCTCCAGACAGCCATCAGCCCCAGCATTTT.

This clonotype came up a few times. The chain couples TRBV4-3 to TRBJ2-5, with D possibly being TRBD1 (6 bases). Judging by the DNA end, TRBJ2-7 fits better; the J call may be wrong. This CDR3 contains 15 residues. CDR1 LGHNA and CDR2 YSLEER come from the germline V gene. CDR3 region: CASSQDWQGSYEQYF. The CDR3 DNA reads TGCGCCAGCAGCCAAGATTGGCAGGGGTCCTACGAGCAGTACTTC.

This clonotype was counted a few times. The J gene is TRBJ2-1, the V gene TRBV7-8; 7 bases are shared with TRBD2. J lost 5 bases, V lost 0 bases, and 7 bases had no gene match. CDR1 SGHVS and CDR2 FQNEAQ come from the germline V gene. The CDR3 loop spans 16 amino acids. The CDR3 nucleotides read TGTGCCAGCAGCTTAGCGCGCCTAGCGGTAAACAATGAGCAGTTCTTC. This gives the protein CASSLARLAVNNEQFF.

The chain has TRBV18 and TRBJ2-2; D possibly corresponds to TRBD2 (5 bases). Germline lookup yields CDR1 KGHSH and CDR2 LQKENI. Trimming pared 2 bases from V and 4 bases from J, leaving 11 bases between. The CDR3 covers 15 residues. The CDR3 nucleotides read TGTGCCAGCTCACCATATATGGAGGTCACCGGGGAGCTGTTTTTT. The encoded protein is CASSPYMEVTGELFF.

This clonotype was detected many times. The chain joins TRBV7-9 to TRBJ2-7, with D maybe TRBD1 (5 bases). The CDR3 covers 13 residues. V was trimmed by 3 bases and J by 5 bases, leaving 11 bases between them. Looked up from germline, CDR1 is SEHNR and CDR2 is FQNEAQ (reference sequence). The CDR3 DNA follows: TGTGCCAGCAGCTTGCAGGGTAGCCACGAGCAGTACTTC. Encoded protein: CASSLQGSHEQYF.

This chain links TRBV18 with TRBJ2-5; a weak D match, TRBD1 (5 bases). Judging by the DNA end, TRBJ2-1 fits better; the J call may be wrong. The CDR3 loop spans 17 amino acids. Germline V CDR1 and CDR2: KGHSH, LQKENI. CDR3 nucleotide sequence: TGTGCCAGCTCACCGCCGAAAGGGGATTTAAAGTATAATGAGCAGTTCTTC. Protein: CASSPPKGDLKYNEQFF.

The chain's CDR3 is CASSLVRDRDTDTQYF. The DNA for the CDR3 is TGCGCCAGCAGCTTGGTGAGGGACAGGGACACAGATACGCAGTATTTT. J is TRBJ2-3 and V is TRBV5-1; TRBD1 agrees at 9 bases. Per germline, CDR1 SGHRS and CDR2 YFSETQ. The CDR3 sequence is 16 residues long. Unmatched junction bases numbered 4, after V lost 0 bases and J lost 2 bases.

The chain carries TRBV27 and TRBJ2-1; 7 bases fit TRBD2. Germline V gene lookup returns CDR1 MNHEY and CDR2 SMNVEV (reference sequence). With 5 bases clipped from V and 1 base from J, the junction kept 5 bases outside the gene matches. The CDR3 is 15 residues long. As DNA, the CDR3 is TGTGCCAGCAGTCCGGGACTACCTTCCTACAATGAGCAGTTCTTC. This translates into CASSPGLPSYNEQFF.

There are a few counts of this clonotype. The J gene is TRBJ2-5, the V gene TRBV9, with D possibly TRBD1 on 6 matching bases. Germline assignment: CDR1 SGDLS and CDR2 YYNGEE. The V gene lost 0 bases and the J gene lost 4 bases, with 10 bases spanning the gap. This CDR3 spans 14 amino acids. In DNA form, the CDR3 reads TGTGCCAGCAGCGTAGGGACAGCCCTAGAGACCCAGTACTTC. The encoded protein is CASSVGTALETQYF.

The chain is built from TRBV3-1 and TRBJ2-5; weak D call: TRBD1 (5 bases). The better agreement between TRBJ2-1 and the DNA end casts doubt on the J call. Germline values: CDR1 LGHDT, CDR2 YNNKEL (reference sequence). The length of the CDR3 is 13 residues. CDR3 protein: CASSQDYLGAQFF. In nucleotides, the CDR3 is TGTGCCAGCAGCCAAGATTATTTAGGGGCGCAGTTCTTC.

The chain links TRBV28 to TRBJ2-3; D may be TRBD1 (6 bases). This CDR3 is 15 amino acids long. In germline, CDR1 is MDHEN, CDR2 SYDVKM. The V and J ends lost 4 bases and 4 bases respectively, with 15 bases between them. The CDR3 protein is CASSSPQGKADTQYF. The DNA of the CDR3 is TGTGCCAGCAGTTCCCCACAGGGTAAAGCAGATACGCAGTATTTT. The full variable domain, completed using reference TRBV28 and TRBJ2-3, is DVKVTQSSRYLVKRTGEKVFLECVQDMDHENMFWYRQDPGLGLRLIYFSYDVKMKEKGDIPEGYSVSREKKERFSLILESASTNQTSMYLCASSSPQGKADTQYFGPGTRLTVL.

This clonotype came up a few times. The chain carries TRBV5-1 and TRBJ2-7; 10 bases map to TRBD1. Germline V lookup: CDR1 SGHRS, CDR2 YFSETQ. J lost 4 bases, V lost 0 bases, and 4 bases had no gene match. CDR3 length: 15 amino acids. This CDR3 reads CASSLESGQGYEQYF. CDR3 sequence (DNA): TGCGCCAGCAGCTTGGAATCGGGACAGGGGTACGAGCAGTACTTC.

The chain has TRBV7-2 and TRBJ1-2, with 7 nucleotides matching TRBD1. Germline V gives CDR1 SGHTA, CDR2 FQGNSA. The CDR3 extends over 13 amino acids. The V gene end was trimmed by 3 bases and the J gene end by 6 bases; junction bases not matched to a gene: 4. The CDR3 region has the DNA TGTGCCAGCAGCTTCGACAGGGTGAATGGCTACACCTTC. Its translation is CASSFDRVNGYTF.

The chain carries TRBV2 and TRBJ2-6; D unclear. The germline CDR1 and CDR2 sequences are SNHLY and FYNNEI. CDR3 length: 15 residues. V was clipped by 2 bases and J by 2 bases, with 7 bases between them. As DNA, the CDR3 is TGTGCCAGCAGTGAATTGACCCCTGGGGCCAACGTCCTGACTTTC. This translates into CASSELTPGANVLTF.

The gene calls are TRBV6-5 and TRBJ2-5; 7 nucleotides match TRBD2. The CDR3 runs to 14 residues. CDR1 is MNHEY, CDR2 SVGAGI, per germline. V was pared by 5 bases and J by 5 bases, with 8 bases of the junction left unmatched. The CDR3 region is CASSRRSGKETQYF. CDR3 DNA sequence: TGTGCCAGCAGTAGACGGAGCGGGAAGGAGACCCAGTACTTC.